Listed here are 21 T cell receptor beta chains from one sample, sequenced in a study of Tregs in tolerant kidney transplant recipients. Clones were read by immunoSEQ multiplex PCR, and TCRdb kept only the in-frame ones, dropping some. This table has some 21,000 clones, roughly 80% appearing once. The nonmyeloablative bone marrow transplants came from related graft donors, with transient mixed chimerism. The material sequenced was CD8+ T cells from blood (PBMCs), taken 6 months after the transplant. The receptors were gathered from a human patient who received a combined kidney and bone marrow transplant. Some T cells may trace back to the graft donor.

The gene calls are TRBV27 and TRBJ2-3; D perhaps matches TRBD1 (6 bases). The V gene lost 1 base and the J gene lost 4 bases, with 12 bases spanning the gap. This CDR3 comprises 15 residues. Per the germline V gene, CDR1 is MNHEY and CDR2 is SMNVEV (reference sequence). The CDR3 coding sequence is TGTGCCAGCAGTTTATGGGCAGGGGCTTCAGATACGCAGTATTTT. Translating gives CASSLWAGASDTQYF.

The rearrangement joins TRBV5-1 to TRBJ2-3, with 8 bases aligning to TRBD2. The CDR3 runs 19 residues. Germline V gene data show CDR1 as SGHRS and CDR2 as YFSETQ. The V gene end was trimmed by 1 base and the J gene end by 5 bases; junction bases not matched to a gene: 18. DNA of the CDR3: TGCGCCAGCAGCTTGTCGCGATTCAGCGGGGGCTCAAAAGTAGATACGCAGTATTTT. Translating gives CASSLSRFSGGSKVDTQYF.

J is TRBJ2-7 and V is TRBV7-9; 8 bases are a match to TRBD1. V shed 5 bases and J 6 bases; nucleotides not matched to a gene: 12. Germline CDR1 is SEHNR and CDR2 is FQNEAQ (reference sequence). The CDR3 has 15 residues. The CDR3, as DNA: TGTGCCAGCAGCGTTTCTGGGACAGGTGTTGCCGAGCAGTACTTC. This codes for CASSVSGTGVAEQYF.

The chain carries TRBV5-4 and TRBJ2-7; 7 positions agree with TRBD2. V shed 0 bases and J 2 bases; nucleotides not matched to a gene: 2. CDR3 size: 14 residues. Germline V gene sequence: CDR1 SGHNT, CDR2 YYREEE (reference sequence). The CDR3 reads CASSLVGGPYEQYF. The CDR3 DNA sequence: TGTGCCAGCAGCTTGGTGGGAGGGCCCTACGAGCAGTACTTC. Supplemented by reference TRBV5-4 and TRBJ2-7, the full variable domain reads ETGVTQSPTHLIKTRGQQVTLRCSSQSGHNTVSWYQQALGQGPQFIFQYYREEENGRGNFPPRFSGLQFPNYSSELNVNALELDDSALYLCASSLVGGPYEQYFGPGTRLTVT.

This clone was found once. The rearrangement joins TRBV6-5 to TRBJ2-1, with D possibly being TRBD1 (6 bases). Germline values: CDR1 MNHEY, CDR2 SVGAGI. The CDR3 is 15 residues long. The V end was cut by 4 bases, the J end by 6 bases, with 16 bases between. The DNA for the CDR3 is TGTGCCAGCAGTTGGGGGCCAACAACGGGCAATGAGCAGTTCTTC. This codes for CASSWGPTTGNEQFF.

V usage is TRBV7-9 and J usage is TRBJ2-7, with 8 bases identical to TRBD2. Looked up from germline, CDR1 is SEHNR and CDR2 is FQNEAQ (reference sequence). The CDR3 covers 15 residues. V lost 5 bases, J lost 2 bases, and 8 bases stayed unmatched. CDR3 in DNA: TGTGCCAGCAGCCTCTCCGGGAGGGCCCCCTACGAGCAGTACTTC. Translation: CASSLSGRAPYEQYF.

About this clone: This sample includes further DNA sequences coding for the same CDR3. This rearrangement joins TRBV19 to TRBJ1-2; the D is unclear. CDR1 and CDR2 from the germline V gene are LNHDA and SQIVND (reference sequence). With 3 bases removed from V and 0 bases from J, the gap between germline ends came to 5 bases. CDR3 length: 13 residues. The CDR3 protein is CASSILSNYGYTF. In DNA, the CDR3 is TGTGCCAGTAGTATCCTCTCTAACTATGGCTACACCTTC.

The V call is TRBV5-6, the J call TRBJ1-6; 9 positions agree with TRBD1. The V and J ends lost 1 base and 6 bases, in that order; junction bases with no gene match: 14. This CDR3 is 19 amino acids long. The germline V gene has CDR1 SGHDT and CDR2 YYEEEE. The CDR3 protein is CASSLRPEDRGVLNSPLHF. CDR3 bases: TGTGCCAGCAGCTTGAGGCCCGAGGACAGGGGTGTGCTTAATTCACCCCTCCACTTT.

The chain recombines TRBV5-4 with TRBJ1-1; D unclear. Trimming pared 2 bases from V and 4 bases from J, leaving 12 bases between. The CDR3 is 14 residues long. Germline lookup yields CDR1 SGHNT and CDR2 YYREEE (reference sequence). The CDR3 DNA sequence: TGTGCCAGCAGCTTATCGAGGGAGAGCACTGAAGCTTTCTTT. Amino acid sequence: CASSLSRESTEAFF.

The V gene is TRBV9, the J gene TRBJ2-7; 7 nucleotides match TRBD1. V lost 1 base to trimming and J lost 3 bases; unmatched junction nucleotides: 4. Germline CDR1 and CDR2: SGDLS and YYNGEE. The CDR3 sequence is 14 residues long. The CDR3 protein is CASSVSGTDYEQYF. CDR3 DNA sequence: TGTGCCAGCAGCGTATCCGGGACAGACTACGAGCAGTACTTC.

The rearrangement uses TRBV7-6 and TRBJ2-3, with 9 bases matching TRBD1. CDR1 is SGHVS and CDR2 is FNYEAQ in the germline V gene. V lost 1 base to trimming and J lost 6 bases; unmatched junction nucleotides: 5. The CDR3 extends over 15 amino acids. For the CDR3, the DNA is TGTGCCAGCAGCTTAGGGACAGGGGTCTGGGATACGCAGTATTTT. It specifies CASSLGTGVWDTQYF.

This clone came up once. The chain recombines TRBV5-6 with TRBJ2-7, with D unclear. The CDR3 sequence is 13 residues long. Trimming pared 5 bases from V and 0 bases from J, leaving 9 bases between. The germline gives CDR1 SGHDT, CDR2 YYEEEE. The CDR3 DNA sequence: TGTGCCAGCAGGTTACGAGGCTCCTACGAGCAGTACTTC. It encodes CASRLRGSYEQYF.

The chain recombines TRBV7-9 with TRBJ2-7; 7 nucleotides agree with TRBD2. CDR3 length: 12 residues. Germline V gene lookup returns CDR1 SEHNR and CDR2 FQNEAQ (reference sequence). J gave up 4 bases and V 4 bases, and 1 base lay outside the gene matches. The CDR3 DNA reads TGTGCCAGCAGCTGGGGGGGGTACGAGCAGTACTTC. It specifies CASSWGGYEQYF.

V and J are TRBV2 and TRBJ2-5; tentatively, D is TRBD2 (7 bases). The J call is in doubt because the DNA end fits TRBJ2-7 better. Germline V lookup: CDR1 SNHLY, CDR2 FYNNEI. The CDR3 totals 14 residues. CDR3 nucleotides: TGTGCCAGCCATTGGGAGGGGGACTCCTACGAGCAGTACTTC. It translates to CASHWEGDSYEQYF.

This chain joins TRBV27 and TRBJ2-2; D gene ambiguous. V was clipped by 6 bases and J by 1 base, with 3 bases between them. The V gene's germline CDR1 is MNHEY and CDR2 SMNVEV (reference sequence). This CDR3 comprises 12 residues. The CDR3 region is CASSLNTGELFF. The CDR3 coding sequence is TGTGCCAGCAGCCTGAACACCGGGGAGCTGTTTTTT.

This clone appeared a few times. The chain joins TRBV4-3 to TRBJ1-2; weak D call: TRBD1 (6 bases). The CDR3 extends over 15 amino acids. Per germline, CDR1 LGHNA and CDR2 YSLEER. With 7 bases removed from V and 2 bases from J, the gap between germline ends came to 17 bases. This chain's CDR3 is CASTPGARGNYGYTF. CDR3 sequence (DNA): TGCGCCAGCACCCCAGGGGCTAGGGGCAACTATGGCTACACCTTC.

The CDR3 sequence is CASSFETGGVPPEKLFF. CDR3 nucleotide sequence: TGTGCCAGCAGTTTTGAGACAGGGGGAGTGCCTCCCGAAAAACTGTTTTTT. The rearrangement joins TRBV28 to TRBJ1-4; 9 nucleotides agree with TRBD1. Germline CDR1 reads MDHEN; CDR2 reads SYDVKM. V dropped 3 bases and J dropped 8; count of bases not matched to a gene: 13. CDR3 length: 17 residues.

The V call is TRBV7-8, the J call TRBJ2-5, with TRBD2 matching 10 bases. Per germline, CDR1 SGHVS and CDR2 FQNEAQ. This CDR3 has 17 amino acids. V dropped 3 bases and J dropped 5; count of bases not matched to a gene: 12. CDR3 loop: CASSFGEAGGPWETQYF. DNA of the CDR3: TGTGCCAGCAGCTTCGGTGAAGCGGGAGGGCCATGGGAGACCCAGTACTTC.

Here the CDR3 reads CASSDMLGGMETQYF. DNA for the CDR3: TGTGCCAGCAGTGATATGTTGGGAGGGATGGAGACCCAGTACTTC. This chain joins TRBV2 and TRBJ2-5; 7 bases match TRBD2. The germline CDR1 and CDR2 sequences are SNHLY and FYNNEI. CDR3 length: 15 residues. Unmatched junction bases numbered 9, after V lost 3 bases and J lost 5 bases.

The sample holds a few counts of this clone. CDR3 in amino acids: CASSSWAARRSYNEQFF. The CDR3 nucleotides read TGTGCCAGCAGCTCCTGGGCCGCTCGTCGGTCCTACAATGAGCAGTTCTTC. The J gene is TRBJ2-1, the V gene TRBV7-9; D gene unclear. The germline V gene has CDR1 SEHNR and CDR2 FQNEAQ (reference sequence). The germline V and J ends were trimmed by 4 bases and 1 base, with 17 bases remaining between them. CDR3 length: 17 amino acids.

The gene calls are TRBV5-1 and TRBJ2-7; tentative D call: TRBD1 (6 bases). Trimming shortened V by 5 bases and J by 1 base, and 16 bases separated the two germline ends. This CDR3 comprises 15 residues. Germline CDR1 is SGHRS and CDR2 is YFSETQ. CDR3 nucleotide sequence: TGCGCCAGCAGGATTGGACAGCGGATTTCCTACGAGCAGTACTTC. This gives the protein CASRIGQRISYEQYF.